This T cell receptor (beta chain) was observed in a study of post-analysis software for immune sequencing data. Study-level information: Clinical courses comprised relapsing-remitting, secondary progressive and progressive-relapsing multiple sclerosis.

In the case of this clonotype: The target antigen is unknown.

The TCR beta cDNA libraries carried unique molecular identifiers. Via MiXCR, TCRdb re-called the PCR reads, giving one row per CDR3 protein. The sample carries approximately 250,000 distinct CDR3 sequences, 36% recorded once. Deletions cut 3 bases from V and 3 bases from J, with 9 bases between. Germline assignment: CDR1 KGHSH and CDR2 LQKENI. This CDR3 has 14 residues. The study, taken as a whole, reports: There was significantly lower normalized Chao1 diversity in multiple sclerosis patients than in controls. TRBV segments more frequent in patients than in controls numbered roughly 5 and included TRBV5-6, TRBV5-1 and TRBV20-1. F-measure co-clustering was strong for batch-matched samples.

The V and J genes are TRBV18 and TRBJ2-1; no definite D call. This TCR was sampled from a girl between 10 and 17 years old with multiple sclerosis. Material: blood. The CDR3 loop is CASSPQTVYNEQFF. The CDR3 DNA reads as TGTGCCAGCTCACCCCAGACCGTCTACAATGAGCAGTTCTTC.